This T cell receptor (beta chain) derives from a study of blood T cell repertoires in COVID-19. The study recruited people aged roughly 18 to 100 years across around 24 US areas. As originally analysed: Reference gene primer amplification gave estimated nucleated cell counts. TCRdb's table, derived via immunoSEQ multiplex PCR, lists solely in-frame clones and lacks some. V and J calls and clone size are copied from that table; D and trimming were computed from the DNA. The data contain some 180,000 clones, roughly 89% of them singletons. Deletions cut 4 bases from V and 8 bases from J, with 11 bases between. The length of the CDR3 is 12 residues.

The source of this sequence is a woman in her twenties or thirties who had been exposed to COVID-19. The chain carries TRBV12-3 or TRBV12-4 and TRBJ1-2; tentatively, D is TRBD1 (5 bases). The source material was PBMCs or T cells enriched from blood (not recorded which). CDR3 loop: CASSSVGGGYTF. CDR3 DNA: TGTGCCAGCAGTTCCGTGGGGGGGGGCTACACCTTC.